This T cell receptor beta chain was sequenced for a study of OX40 agonist ivuxolimab in advanced cancers. Germline values: CDR1 MNHNS, CDR2 SASEGT. V lost 3 bases and J lost 2, with 14 bases in between. The CDR3 loop spans 16 amino acids. This clone was detected only once. Profiling relied on immunoSEQ multiplex PCR, and the TCRdb table lists in-frame clones only, not all of them. This sample has roughly 89,000 clones; around 84% occur once, and the top ten carry 5.5% to 7.5%. The specimen comprised CD4+ or CD8+ T cells sorted from blood, sampled in a trial of the OX40 agonist ivuxolimab. The V call is TRBV6-1, the J call TRBJ1-5, with a tentative D call TRBD1 (6 bases). This TCR was sampled from an adult with an advanced solid tumor such as melanoma, head and neck, liver or kidney cancer. The CDR3 region has the DNA TGTGCCAGCAGTGAGTCCAGGGGTTGGGGCAATCAGCCCCAGCATTTT. It codes for CASSESRGWGNQPQHF.